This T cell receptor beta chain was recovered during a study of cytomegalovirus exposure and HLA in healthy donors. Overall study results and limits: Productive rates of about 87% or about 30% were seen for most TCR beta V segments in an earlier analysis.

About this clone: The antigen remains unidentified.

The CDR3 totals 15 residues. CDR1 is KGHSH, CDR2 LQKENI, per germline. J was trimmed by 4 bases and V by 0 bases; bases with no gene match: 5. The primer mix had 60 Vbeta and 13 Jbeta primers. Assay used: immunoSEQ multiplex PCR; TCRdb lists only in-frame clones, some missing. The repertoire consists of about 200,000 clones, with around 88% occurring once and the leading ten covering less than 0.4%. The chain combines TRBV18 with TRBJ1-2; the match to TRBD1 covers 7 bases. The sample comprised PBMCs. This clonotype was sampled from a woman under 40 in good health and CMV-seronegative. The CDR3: CASSPPSRGPYGYTF. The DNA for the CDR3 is TGTGCCAGCTCACCACCGTCAAGGGGGCCCTATGGCTACACCTTC.